These 29 T cell receptor beta chains originate from one sample sequenced in a study of cytomegalovirus exposure and HLA in healthy donors. A multiplex PCR was run with 60 Vbeta primers and 13 Jbeta primers. Only in-frame clones appear in the TCRdb table, and some are missing; sequencing was by immunoSEQ multiplex PCR. Of about 110,000 clones listed, approximately 70% were seen once; the top ten hold approximately 11%. Sequencing was performed on PBMCs. These receptors were taken from a man aged 35 to 55 in good health and CMV-seropositive.

V gene TRBV9 combines with J gene TRBJ2-1; perhaps D is TRBD1 or TRBD2 (7 bases each). Germline assignment: CDR1 SGDLS and CDR2 YYNGEE. Trimming removed 4 bases from V and 6 bases from J, with 17 bases in between. This CDR3 region has 15 residues. In DNA form, the CDR3 reads TGTGCCAGCAGCCTAGGGGGCGGGGGCTCCAATGAGCAGTTCTTC. As protein: CASSLGGGGSNEQFF.

The chain joins TRBV30 to TRBJ1-5, with 10 bases fitting TRBD1. Germline V gene sequence: CDR1 GTSNPN, CDR2 SVGIG (reference sequence). Trimming removed 0 bases from V and 7 bases from J; junction bases left unmatched: 3. The CDR3 runs 14 residues. CDR3: CAWSVTGGVQPQHF. CDR3 DNA: TGTGCCTGGAGTGTGACAGGGGGCGTCCAGCCCCAGCATTTT. Full variable domain (missing parts from reference TRBV30 and TRBJ1-5): SQTIHQWPATLVQPVGSPLSLECTVEGTSNPNLYWYRQAAGRGLQLLFYSVGIGQISSEVPQNLSASRPQDRQFILSSKKLLLSDSGFYLCAWSVTGGVQPQHFGDGTRLSIL.

The rearrangement uses TRBV29-1 and TRBJ1-1; D gene uncertain. Trimming removed 5 bases from V and 2 bases from J, with 9 bases in between. CDR1 SQVTM and CDR2 ANQGSEA come from the germline V gene. The CDR3 length is 12 residues. Here the CDR3 reads CSVRLGNTEAFF. CDR3 nucleotide sequence: TGCAGCGTTCGTTTGGGCAACACTGAAGCTTTCTTT.

This chain links TRBV10-2 with TRBJ1-1, with unresolved D. Trimming stripped 2 bases from V and 5 bases from J, with 15 bases between. The CDR3 is 15 amino acids. The germline CDR1 and CDR2 sequences are WSHSY and SAAADI. The chain's CDR3 is CASSEGLLGGTEAFF. The CDR3 DNA reads TGCGCCAGCAGTGAGGGACTCCTGGGAGGGACTGAAGCTTTCTTT.

CDR3 in DNA: TGTGCCAGCAGTACCATTCCCAGGGGTGAAAAACTGTTTTTT. It specifies CASSTIPRGEKLFF. The chain uses TRBV28 and TRBJ1-4, with a tentative D call TRBD1 (6 bases). Looked up from germline, CDR1 is MDHEN and CDR2 is SYDVKM. CDR3 length: 14 amino acids. V was clipped by 5 bases and J by 7 bases, with 14 bases between them.

J is TRBJ2-7 and V is TRBV4-1, with D uncertain. V was shortened by 4 bases and J by 1 base, with 11 bases between the two germline ends. CDR3 length equals 14 residues. Germline values: CDR1 MGHRA, CDR2 YSYEKL. As DNA, the CDR3 is TGCGCCAGCAGCCCTTGGCCAGAATCCTACGAGCAGTACTTC. The encoded protein is CASSPWPESYEQYF.

The rearrangement uses TRBV7-3 and TRBJ2-3; D remains unclear. The CDR3 loop spans 14 amino acids. The germline V gene has CDR1 SGHTA and CDR2 FQGTGA. Between the trimmed V and J ends, which lost 2 bases and 6 bases, there was a span of 12 bases. The CDR3 nucleotides read TGTGCCAGCAGCTTAGGAGCGTCTGCCGATACGCAGTATTTT. Its translation is CASSLGASADTQYF.

The chain carries TRBV6-6 and TRBJ1-1; 10 nucleotides align to TRBD1. This CDR3 is 15 amino acids long. The ends lost 9 bases at V and 4 bases at J; junction bases unmatched: 11. CDR1 and CDR2 (germline): MNHNY, SVGAGI (reference sequence). The CDR3 DNA reads as TGTGCCAGTGAAACCCGGGACAGGGGAATCACTGAAGCTTTCTTT. Translated: CASETRDRGITEAFF.

CDR3 residues: CASSQYSRSGYTF. In DNA form, the CDR3 reads TGCGCCAGCAGTCAATACTCTCGGTCCGGCTACACCTTC. This chain connects TRBV23-1 to TRBJ1-2; D gene uncertain. TRBV23-1 is recorded as an ORF, its role being uncertain. Trimming removed 1 base from V and 8 bases from J, with 11 bases in between. This CDR3 has 13 residues.

This clone has just a few counts. This rearrangement joins TRBV5-6 to TRBJ1-2; possibly TRBD1 for D (6 bases). V shed 0 bases and J shed 5 bases, with 17 bases lying between them. Germline loops: CDR1 SGHDT, CDR2 YYEEEE. The CDR3 spans 16 residues. CDR3 sequence reads: CASSLVSGAWRYGYTF. In DNA form, the CDR3 reads TGTGCCAGCAGCTTGGTGTCAGGGGCTTGGAGATATGGCTACACCTTC. The full variable domain, rest sourced from reference TRBV5-6 and TRBJ1-2, is DAGVTQSPTHLIKTRGQQVTLRCSPKSGHDTVSWYQQALGQGPQFIFQYYEEEERQRGNFPDRFSGHQFPNYSSELNVNALLLGDSALYLCASSLVSGAWRYGYTFGSGTRLTVV.

CDR3: CASSAVRQGGPSTDTQYF. The CDR3 coding sequence is TGCGCCAGCAGCGCCGTCCGGCAGGGGGGCCCCAGCACAGATACGCAGTATTTT. The chain has TRBV5-1 and TRBJ2-3, with TRBD1 as a possible D gene (7 bases). V lost 4 bases and J lost 0, with 21 bases in between. This CDR3 is built from 18 residues. Germline V gene lookup returns CDR1 SGHRS and CDR2 YFSETQ.

V usage is TRBV5-1 and J usage is TRBJ2-7; TRBD2 matches 9 bases. V was pared by 4 bases and J by 3 bases, with 8 bases of the junction left unmatched. This CDR3 has 15 amino acids. Germline assignment: CDR1 SGHRS and CDR2 YFSETQ. Written as DNA, the CDR3 is TGCGCCAGCAGCCGAGGAGCGGGAGGATTCTACGAGCAGTACTTC. The encoded protein is CASSRGAGGFYEQYF.

This clone was recorded once. The chain employs TRBV11-2 and TRBJ2-7, with D unresolved. The germline gives CDR1 SGHAT, CDR2 FQNNGV. Trimming stripped 2 bases from V and 5 bases from J, with 7 bases between. The CDR3 has 12 residues. The DNA for the CDR3 is TGTGCCAGCAGCTTATCCCGACACGAGCAGTACGTC. Encoded protein: CASSLSRHEQYV.

The V call is TRBV4-1, the J call TRBJ1-5; a weak D match, TRBD1 (5 bases). The CDR3 loop spans 13 amino acids. V was shortened by 4 bases and J by 7 bases, with 11 bases between the two germline ends. Germline CDR1 MGHRA, CDR2 YSYEKL. CDR3 sequence reads: CASSPGPEQPQHF. The CDR3 DNA reads as TGCGCCAGCAGCCCAGGGCCGGAGCAGCCCCAGCATTTT.

The chain combines TRBV6-1 with TRBJ2-3, with 7 bases aligning to TRBD2. Germline V gene lookup returns CDR1 MNHNS and CDR2 SASEGT. This CDR3 is built from 15 residues. V gave up 3 bases and J gave up 4 bases; unmatched junction bases: 7. CDR3 sequence (DNA): TGTGCCAGCAGTGAGGACGGGAGGCGGGCAGATACGCAGTATTTT. Translated, it gives CASSEDGRRADTQYF.

This chain connects TRBV25-1 to TRBJ2-3, with 9 bases fitting TRBD2. J gave up 4 bases and V 1 base, and 6 bases lay outside the gene matches. CDR1 is MGHDK, CDR2 SYGVNS, per germline. The CDR3 consists of 16 residues. The CDR3 spells CASSEWGSGSADTQYF. CDR3 bases: TGTGCCAGCAGTGAATGGGGTAGCGGGAGCGCAGATACGCAGTATTTT.

The CDR3 protein is CASSPPGRVETQYF. CDR3 bases: TGTGCCAGCTCACCCCCGGGGAGGGTAGAGACCCAGTACTTC. J is TRBJ2-5 and V is TRBV18, with TRBD2 matching over 7 bases. Per the germline V gene, CDR1 is KGHSH and CDR2 is LQKENI. CDR3 length equals 14 residues. V trimming: 3 bases; J trimming: 4 bases; junction bases outside the gene matches: 5. Filled out from reference TRBV18 and TRBJ2-5, the complete variable domain reads NAGVMQNPRHLVRRRGQEARLRCSPMKGHSHVYWYRQLPEEGLKFMVYLQKENIIDESGMPKERFSAEFPKEGPSILRIQQVVRGDSAAYFCASSPPGRVETQYFGPGTRLLVL.

V and J are TRBV7-7 and TRBJ2-2, with 10 nucleotides matching TRBD1. The CDR3 is made up of 16 amino acids. The ends lost 6 bases at V and 5 bases at J; junction bases unmatched: 9. The germline gives CDR1 SSHAT, CDR2 FNYEAQ (reference sequence). DNA of the CDR3: TGTGCCAGCAGTTCCGGGACAGGGGTTGGTACCGGGGAGCTGTTTTTT. Translation: CASSSGTGVGTGELFF.

This chain uses TRBV19 with TRBJ2-7; 11 bases align to TRBD2. Germline lookup yields CDR1 LNHDA and CDR2 SQIVND (reference sequence). CDR3 size: 15 residues. The V and J ends lost 3 bases and 3 bases, in that order; junction bases with no gene match: 4. CDR3 sequence reads: CASSMTSGTFYEQYF. The CDR3, as DNA: TGTGCCAGTAGTATGACTAGCGGGACCTTCTACGAGCAGTACTTC.

V is TRBV4-1 and J is TRBJ2-7, with 7 bases identical to TRBD1. There are 17 residues in the CDR3. CDR1 and CDR2 from the germline V gene are MGHRA and YSYEKL. Trimming cost V 1 base and J 2 bases; bases outside gene matches: 11. The CDR3 nucleotides read TGCGCCAGCAGCCAAGTTACCAACACGGGACAGCCCTACGAGCAGTACTTC. Translating gives CASSQVTNTGQPYEQYF.

This clone was recorded once. The chain uses TRBV27 and TRBJ2-5, with 8 positions matching TRBD2. Trimming took 6 bases from V and 5 from J; bases not matched to a gene: 11. The length of the CDR3 is 15 residues. Germline V gene lookup returns CDR1 MNHEY and CDR2 SMNVEV (reference sequence). The CDR3 is CASRPIEGGRETQYF. DNA for the CDR3: TGTGCCAGCAGACCTATCGAGGGCGGGAGGGAGACCCAGTACTTC.

V usage is TRBV6-1 and J usage is TRBJ2-7, with 10 bases matching TRBD2. Germline loops: CDR1 MNHNS, CDR2 SASEGT. The CDR3 has 17 residues. V lost 2 bases to trimming and J lost 4 bases; unmatched junction nucleotides: 11. CDR3 sequence: CASSERGLGTSAYEQYV. CDR3 nucleotide sequence: TGTGCCAGCAGTGAACGAGGGCTGGGGACTAGCGCTTACGAGCAGTACGTC.

The rearrangement joins TRBV7-2 to TRBJ2-2, with D maybe TRBD2 (6 bases). V was cut by 3 bases and J by 1 base, with 15 bases left in between. The CDR3 totals 17 residues. Germline assignment: CDR1 SGHTA and CDR2 FQGNSA. The CDR3 DNA reads TGTGCCAGCAGCTTCTCGGTGGGGGGAGGGAACACCGGGGAGCTGTTTTTT. As protein: CASSFSVGGGNTGELFF.

This clone was observed once. The gene calls are TRBV4-1 and TRBJ1-4; D is undetermined. V lost 2 bases and J 6 bases, leaving 4 bases between the germline ends. Germline-derived CDR1 and CDR2 are MGHRA and YSYEKL. The CDR3 is 12 residues long. CDR3: CASSQPYEKLFF. The CDR3 DNA sequence: TGCGCCAGCAGCCAACCCTATGAAAAACTGTTTTTT.

The chain recombines TRBV6-6 with TRBJ2-7; 7 bases align to TRBD2. CDR1 is MNHNY, CDR2 SVGAGI, per germline (reference sequence). V lost 6 bases to trimming and J lost 0 bases; unmatched junction nucleotides: 8. The CDR3 contains 15 residues. This chain's CDR3 is CASSPGGTSSYEQYV. The CDR3 nucleotides are TGTGCCAGCAGCCCCGGGGGGACGAGCTCCTACGAGCAGTACGTC.

CDR3 residues: CASSHAWRTGELFF. Here the CDR3 DNA reads TGTGCCAGCAGCCACGCGTGGAGAACCGGGGAGCTGTTTTTT. The chain uses TRBV7-2 and TRBJ2-2; D call uncertain. The CDR3 is 14 residues long. V lost 5 bases and J lost 5, with 12 bases in between. Germline V lookup: CDR1 SGHTA, CDR2 FQGNSA. Combining the CDR3 with reference TRBV7-2 and TRBJ2-2 gives the whole variable domain GAGVSQSPSNKVTEKGKDVELRCDPISGHTALYWYRQSLGQGLEFLIYFQGNSAPDKSGLPSDRFSAERTGGSVSTLTIQRTQQEDSAVYLCASSHAWRTGELFFGEGSRLTVL.

The chain has TRBV6-5 and TRBJ2-2, with TRBD2 identical over 11 bases. CDR1 and CDR2 (germline): MNHEY, SVGAGI. This CDR3 has 15 residues. J was trimmed by 2 bases and V by 6 bases; bases with no gene match: 2. CDR3 region: CASRLAGGNTGELFF. In DNA, the CDR3 is TGTGCCAGCAGGCTAGCGGGAGGTAACACCGGGGAGCTGTTTTTT.

This clone was seen a handful of times. The gene calls are TRBV30 and TRBJ2-3; 12 bases agree with TRBD2. This CDR3 has 17 amino acids. Trimming cost V 0 bases and J 6 bases; bases outside gene matches: 10. Germline CDR1 and CDR2: GTSNPN and SVGIG (reference sequence). CDR3: CAWSVRTSGMRMDTQYF. The CDR3 nucleotides are TGTGCCTGGAGTGTAAGGACTAGCGGGATGAGAATGGATACGCAGTATTTT.

This clone was detected a few times. The chain has TRBV9 and TRBJ2-1; weak D call: TRBD2 (5 bases). The germline gives CDR1 SGDLS, CDR2 YYNGEE. Trimming took off 7 bases at V and 8 bases at J, with 22 bases between the two ends. The CDR3 sequence is 15 residues long. The CDR3 spells CASSEVGVPLDEQFF. The DNA for the CDR3 is TGTGCCAGCTCCGAGGTGGGAGTGCCTTTAGATGAGCAGTTCTTC. Full variable domain (outside the CDR3, taken from reference TRBV9 and TRBJ2-1): DSGVTQTPKHLITATGQRVTLRCSPRSGDLSVYWYQQSLDQGLQFLIQYYNGEERAKGNILERFSAQQFPDLHSELNLSSLELGDSALYFCASSEVGVPLDEQFFGPGTRLTVL.